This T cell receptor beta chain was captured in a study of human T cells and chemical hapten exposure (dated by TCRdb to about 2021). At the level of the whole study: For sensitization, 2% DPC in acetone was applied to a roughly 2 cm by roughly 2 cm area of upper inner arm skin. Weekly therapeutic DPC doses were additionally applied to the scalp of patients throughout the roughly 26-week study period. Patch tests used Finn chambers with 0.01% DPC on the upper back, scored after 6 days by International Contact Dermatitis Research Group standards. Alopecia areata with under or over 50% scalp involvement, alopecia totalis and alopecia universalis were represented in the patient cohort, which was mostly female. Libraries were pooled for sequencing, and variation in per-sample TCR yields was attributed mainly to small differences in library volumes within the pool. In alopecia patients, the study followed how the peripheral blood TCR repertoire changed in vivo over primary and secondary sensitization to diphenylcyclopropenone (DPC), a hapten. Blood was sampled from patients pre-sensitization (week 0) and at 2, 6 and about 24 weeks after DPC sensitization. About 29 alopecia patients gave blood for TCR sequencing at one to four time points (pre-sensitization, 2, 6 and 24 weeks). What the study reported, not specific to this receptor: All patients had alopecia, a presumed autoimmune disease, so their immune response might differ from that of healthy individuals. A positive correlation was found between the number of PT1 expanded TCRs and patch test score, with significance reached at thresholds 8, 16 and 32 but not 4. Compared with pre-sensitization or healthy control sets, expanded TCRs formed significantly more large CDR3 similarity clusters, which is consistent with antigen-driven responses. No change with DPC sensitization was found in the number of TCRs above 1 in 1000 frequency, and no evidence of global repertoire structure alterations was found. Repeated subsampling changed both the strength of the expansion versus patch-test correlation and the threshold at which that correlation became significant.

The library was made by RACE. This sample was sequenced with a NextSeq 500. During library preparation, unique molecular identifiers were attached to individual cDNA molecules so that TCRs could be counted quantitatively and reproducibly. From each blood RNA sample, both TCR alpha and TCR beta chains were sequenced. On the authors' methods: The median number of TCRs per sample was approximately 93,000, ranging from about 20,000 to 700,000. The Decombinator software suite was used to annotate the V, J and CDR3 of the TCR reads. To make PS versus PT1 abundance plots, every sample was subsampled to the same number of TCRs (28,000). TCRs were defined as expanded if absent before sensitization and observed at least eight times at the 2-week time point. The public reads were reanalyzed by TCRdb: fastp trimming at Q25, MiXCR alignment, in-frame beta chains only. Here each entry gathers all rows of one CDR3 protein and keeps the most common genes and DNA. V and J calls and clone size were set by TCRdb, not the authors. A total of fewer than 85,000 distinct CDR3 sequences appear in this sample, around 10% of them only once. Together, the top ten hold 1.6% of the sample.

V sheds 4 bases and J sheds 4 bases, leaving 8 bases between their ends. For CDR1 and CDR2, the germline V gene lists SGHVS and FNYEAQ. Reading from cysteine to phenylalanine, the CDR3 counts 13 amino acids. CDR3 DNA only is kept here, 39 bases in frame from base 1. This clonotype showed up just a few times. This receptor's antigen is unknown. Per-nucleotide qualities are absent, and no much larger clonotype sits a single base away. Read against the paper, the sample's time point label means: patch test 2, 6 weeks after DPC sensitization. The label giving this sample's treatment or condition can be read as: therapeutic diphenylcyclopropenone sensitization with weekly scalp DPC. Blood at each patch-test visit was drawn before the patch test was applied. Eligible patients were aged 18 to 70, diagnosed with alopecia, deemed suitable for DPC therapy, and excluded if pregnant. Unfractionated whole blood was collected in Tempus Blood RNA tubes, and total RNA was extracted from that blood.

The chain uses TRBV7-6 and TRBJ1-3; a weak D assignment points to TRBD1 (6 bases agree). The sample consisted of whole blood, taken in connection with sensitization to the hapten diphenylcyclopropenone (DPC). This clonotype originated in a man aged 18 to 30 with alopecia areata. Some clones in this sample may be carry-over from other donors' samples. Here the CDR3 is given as CASSSGTGNTIYF. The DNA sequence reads TGTGCCAGCAGCTCGGGGACAGGAAACACCATATATTTT.